Listed below are T cell receptor beta chains from one sample, sequenced in a study of shared clonotypes between healthy human individuals. Repertoires were generated with immunoSEQ multiplex PCR, while TCRdb's copy carries only in-frame clones and drops some. This sample has around 580,000 clones, with 95% to 98% found just once. Material for sequencing was naive CD8+ T cells sorted from blood. These receptors came from a man in his thirties or forties in good health. Each CDR3 is given with its conserved first and last residue. The order of the fields is clone size, J gene, V gene, D gene, CDR3 protein, CDR3 DNA. D genes are given only for firm matches. The size entry is marked missing in some rows and otherwise reads once, few, many or a size class.

clone_size: NA; j_call: TRBJ2-1; v_call: TRBV7-9; d_call: NA; cdr3_aa: CASSDRFGEQFF; cdr3_nt: TGTGCCAGCAGCGACCGTTTTGGAGAGCAGTTCTTC
clone_size: NA; j_call: TRBJ2-3; v_call: TRBV7-2; d_call: NA; cdr3_aa: CASSPMWDTQYF; cdr3_nt: TGTGCCAGCAGCCCGATGTGGGATACGCAGTATTTT
clone_size: NA; j_call: TRBJ2-7; v_call: TRBV7-2; d_call: NA; cdr3_aa: CASSLTDSHSYEQYF; cdr3_nt: TGTGCCAGCAGCTTAACGGACAGCCACTCCTACGAGCAGTACTTC
clone_size: NA; j_call: TRBJ2-5; v_call: TRBV7-9; d_call: NA; cdr3_aa: CASSASGSQETQYF; cdr3_nt: TGTGCCAGCAGCGCCTCCGGGAGCCAAGAGACCCAGTACTTC
clone_size: NA; j_call: TRBJ1-1; v_call: TRBV2; d_call: NA; cdr3_aa: CASRGDTEAFF; cdr3_nt: TGTGCCAGCAGAGGAGACACTGAAGCTTTCTTT
clone_size: NA; j_call: TRBJ2-6; v_call: TRBV15; d_call: NA; cdr3_aa: CATSPFGANVLTF; cdr3_nt: TGTGCCACATCCCCCTTCGGGGCCAACGTCCTGACTTTC
clone_size: NA; j_call: TRBJ1-5; v_call: TRBV7-9; d_call: NA; cdr3_aa: CASSLGDNQPQHF; cdr3_nt: TGTGCCAGCAGCTTGGGGGACAATCAGCCCCAGCATTTT
clone_size: NA; j_call: TRBJ2-7; v_call: TRBV15; d_call: NA; cdr3_aa: CATSRVPMSSYEQYF; cdr3_nt: TGTGCCACCAGCAGAGTGCCGATGAGCTCCTACGAGCAGTACTTC
clone_size: NA; j_call: TRBJ2-1; v_call: TRBV9; d_call: TRBD2; cdr3_aa: CASSPRRGRANEQFF; cdr3_nt: TGTGCCAGCAGCCCCCGTCGCGGGAGGGCTAATGAGCAGTTCTTC
clone_size: NA; j_call: TRBJ2-7; v_call: TRBV7-9; d_call: TRBD2; cdr3_aa: CASSLQDGWRGEQYF; cdr3_nt: TGTGCCAGCAGCTTACAGGACGGGTGGCGGGGGGAGCAGTACTTC
clone_size: NA; j_call: TRBJ1-1; v_call: TRBV2; d_call: NA; cdr3_aa: CASSVGVGNTEAFF; cdr3_nt: TGTGCCAGCAGTGTTGGAGTCGGGAACACTGAAGCTTTCTTT
clone_size: NA; j_call: TRBJ2-2; v_call: TRBV7-9; d_call: TRBD2; cdr3_aa: CASSFPGLAGVYTGELFF; cdr3_nt: TGTGCCAGCAGCTTTCCGGGACTAGCGGGAGTTTACACCGGGGAGCTGTTTTTT
clone_size: NA; j_call: TRBJ2-1; v_call: TRBV11-3; d_call: TRBD1; cdr3_aa: CASSETGGPYNEQFF; cdr3_nt: TGTGCCAGCAGCGAGACAGGGGGCCCCTACAATGAGCAGTTCTTC
clone_size: once; j_call: TRBJ2-7; v_call: TRBV10-3; d_call: TRBD1; cdr3_aa: CAISAGGVIVEQYF; cdr3_nt: TGTGCCATCAGCGCAGGGGGCGTAATCGTCGAGCAGTACTTC
clone_size: NA; j_call: TRBJ2-5; v_call: TRBV15; d_call: TRBD2; cdr3_aa: CATSRDVAGPQETQYF; cdr3_nt: TGTGCCACCAGCAGAGATGTAGCGGGACCTCAAGAGACCCAGTACTTC
clone_size: NA; j_call: TRBJ1-5; v_call: TRBV6-6; d_call: NA; cdr3_aa: CASTNNPHIGQPQHF; cdr3_nt: TGTGCCAGCACCAACAATCCGCACATTGGCCAGCCCCAGCATTTT
clone_size: NA; j_call: TRBJ2-3; v_call: TRBV7-2; d_call: TRBD2; cdr3_aa: CASSSTSVSTDTQYF; cdr3_nt: TGTGCCAGCAGCTCGACTAGCGTTAGCACAGATACGCAGTATTTT
clone_size: NA; j_call: TRBJ2-6; v_call: TRBV30; d_call: NA; cdr3_aa: CAWSGWNPSGANVLTF; cdr3_nt: TGTGCCTGGAGTGGCTGGAACCCCTCTGGGGCCAACGTCCTGACTTTC
clone_size: NA; j_call: TRBJ2-5; v_call: TRBV11-2; d_call: NA; cdr3_aa: CASSLVGGAGETQYF; cdr3_nt: TGTGCCAGCAGCTTAGTCGGCGGGGCGGGAGAGACCCAGTACTTC
clone_size: NA; j_call: TRBJ2-1; v_call: TRBV7-9; d_call: TRBD2; cdr3_aa: CATRINSGRLRDNEQFF; cdr3_nt: TGTGCCACCCGAATTAATAGCGGGAGACTCCGCGACAATGAGCAGTTCTTC
clone_size: NA; j_call: TRBJ2-7; v_call: TRBV28; d_call: NA; cdr3_aa: CASRAGPRHYEQYF; cdr3_nt: TGTGCCAGCAGGGCTGGGCCCCGCCATTACGAGCAGTACTTC
clone_size: NA; j_call: TRBJ1-5; v_call: TRBV6-6; d_call: NA; cdr3_aa: CASRGLGGYQPQHF; cdr3_nt: TGTGCCAGCAGAGGACTGGGGGGATATCAGCCCCAGCATTTT
clone_size: NA; j_call: TRBJ2-1; v_call: TRBV6-1; d_call: TRBD2; cdr3_aa: CASSGGRASGRYNEQFF; cdr3_nt: TGTGCCAGCAGTGGGGGAAGGGCTAGCGGGAGGTACAATGAGCAGTTCTTC
clone_size: NA; j_call: TRBJ2-1; v_call: TRBV11-2; d_call: NA; cdr3_aa: CASSSALAGISYNEQFF; cdr3_nt: TGTGCCAGCAGCTCAGCTCTGGCGGGGATCTCCTACAATGAGCAGTTCTTC
clone_size: NA; j_call: TRBJ2-7; v_call: TRBV6-1; d_call: TRBD2; cdr3_aa: CASSEGHPGLATYEQYF; cdr3_nt: TGTGCCAGCAGTGAAGGTCATCCGGGACTAGCGACCTACGAGCAGTACTTC
clone_size: NA; j_call: TRBJ2-1; v_call: TRBV29-1; d_call: TRBD2; cdr3_aa: CSVEGGRLAGGNEQFF; cdr3_nt: TGCAGCGTTGAAGGGGGACGACTAGCGGGAGGAAATGAGCAGTTCTTC
clone_size: NA; j_call: TRBJ2-7; v_call: TRBV7-9; d_call: NA; cdr3_aa: CASSSNGYEQYF; cdr3_nt: TGTGCCAGCAGCTCAAATGGGTACGAGCAGTACTTC
clone_size: NA; j_call: TRBJ2-7; v_call: TRBV15; d_call: NA; cdr3_aa: CATSRDPEGRTFYEQYF; cdr3_nt: TGTGCCACCAGCAGAGATCCCGAGGGGCGTACGTTCTACGAGCAGTACTTC